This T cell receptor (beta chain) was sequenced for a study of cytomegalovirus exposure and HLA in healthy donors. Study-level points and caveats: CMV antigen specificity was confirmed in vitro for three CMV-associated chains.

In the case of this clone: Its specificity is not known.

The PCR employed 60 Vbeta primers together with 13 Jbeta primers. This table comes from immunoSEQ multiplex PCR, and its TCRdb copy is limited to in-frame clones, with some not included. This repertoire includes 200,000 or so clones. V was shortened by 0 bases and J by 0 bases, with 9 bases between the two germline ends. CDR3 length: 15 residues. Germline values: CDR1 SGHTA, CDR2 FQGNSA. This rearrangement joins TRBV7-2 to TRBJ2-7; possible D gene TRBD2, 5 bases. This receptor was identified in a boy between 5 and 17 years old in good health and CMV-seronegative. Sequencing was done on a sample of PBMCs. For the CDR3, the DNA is TGTGCCAGCAGCTTAGCGTACGGGGACTCCTACGAGCAGTACTTC. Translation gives CASSLAYGDSYEQYF.